The source of this T cell receptor beta chain is a study of T cells in localized non-small cell lung cancer. Per germline, CDR1 LNHDA and CDR2 SQIVND (reference sequence). V was clipped by 4 bases and J by 6 bases; unmatched bases: 10. The length of the CDR3 is 16 residues. The assay was immunoSEQ multiplex PCR, and TCRdb's table has in-frame clones only and misses some. The sample consists of roughly 72,000 clones, over 75% of them appearing once. This receptor was taken from a female donor of 60 years or more with stage I lung adenocarcinoma. The chain uses TRBV19 and TRBJ2-2; 8 bases map to TRBD1. The sample was peripheral blood, taken before any cancer treatment. CDR3 sequence reads: CASSTRQGSDSGELFF. CDR3 DNA sequence: TGTGCCAGTAGTACCCGACAGGGGAGTGATTCCGGGGAGCTGTTTTTT.